Below, 2 T cell receptor beta chains from the same sample are listed, as sequenced in a study of blood T cell repertoires in COVID-19. Sequenced by immunoSEQ multiplex PCR; TCRdb stores in-frame clones only, minus some. The sample lists about 65,000 clones, 77% occurring once. Material: peripheral blood. Every receptor here comes from a human donor in a cohort sampled during active COVID-19.

In its sample, this clone was seen many times. The chain has TRBV30 and TRBJ1-4, with D possibly matching TRBD1 (6 bases). Germline V lookup: CDR1 GTSNPN, CDR2 SVGIG (reference sequence). There are 14 residues in the CDR3. The V end lost 8 bases, the J end lost 10 bases, and 23 bases lay between the germline ends. CDR3 region: CAGDFGTIRGKLFF. The CDR3 DNA sequence: TGTGCCGGAGACTTCGGGACAATAAGGGGAAAACTGTTTTTT.

The chain employs TRBV2 and TRBJ2-3; TRBD1 agrees at 7 bases. The J segment lost 2 bases and the V segment lost 5 bases, leaving 4 bases of the junction unmatched. The CDR3 is 14 amino acids. CDR1 is SNHLY, CDR2 FYNNEI, per germline. This CDR3 is CASSRQGPTDTQYF. The CDR3 bases are TGTGCCAGCAGTAGACAGGGCCCCACAGATACGCAGTATTTT.